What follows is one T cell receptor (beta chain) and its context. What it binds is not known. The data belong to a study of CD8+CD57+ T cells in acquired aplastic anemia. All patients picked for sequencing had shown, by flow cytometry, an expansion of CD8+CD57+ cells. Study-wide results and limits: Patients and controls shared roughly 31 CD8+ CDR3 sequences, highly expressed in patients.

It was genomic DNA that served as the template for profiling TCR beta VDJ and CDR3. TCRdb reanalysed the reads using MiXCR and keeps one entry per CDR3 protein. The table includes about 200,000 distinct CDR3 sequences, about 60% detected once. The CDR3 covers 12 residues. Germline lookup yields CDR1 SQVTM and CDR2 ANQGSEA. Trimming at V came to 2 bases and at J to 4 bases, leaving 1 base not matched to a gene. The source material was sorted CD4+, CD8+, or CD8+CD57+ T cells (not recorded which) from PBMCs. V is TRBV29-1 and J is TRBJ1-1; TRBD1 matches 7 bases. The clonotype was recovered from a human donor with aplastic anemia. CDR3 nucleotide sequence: TGCAGCGTTGAACAGGGGGGCACTGAAGCTTTCTTT. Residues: CSVEQGGTEAFF. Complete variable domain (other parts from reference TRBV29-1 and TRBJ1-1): SAVISQKPSRDICQRGTSLTIQCQVDSQVTMMFWYRQQPGQSLTLIATANQGSEATYESGFVIDKFPISRPNLTFSTLTVSNMSPEDSSIYLCSVEQGGTEAFFGQGTRLTVV.